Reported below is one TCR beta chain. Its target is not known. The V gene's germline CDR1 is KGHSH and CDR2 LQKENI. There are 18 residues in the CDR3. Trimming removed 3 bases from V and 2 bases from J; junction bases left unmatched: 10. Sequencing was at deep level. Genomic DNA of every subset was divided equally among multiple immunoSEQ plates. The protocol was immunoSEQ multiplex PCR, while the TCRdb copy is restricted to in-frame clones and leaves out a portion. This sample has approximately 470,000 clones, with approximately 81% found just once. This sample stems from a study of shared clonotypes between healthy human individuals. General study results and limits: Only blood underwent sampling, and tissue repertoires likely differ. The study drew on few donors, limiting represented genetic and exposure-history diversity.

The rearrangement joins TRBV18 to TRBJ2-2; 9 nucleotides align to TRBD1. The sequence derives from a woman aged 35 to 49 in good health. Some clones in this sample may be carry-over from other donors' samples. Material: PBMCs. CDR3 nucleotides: TGTGCCAGCTCACCGGACAGGGGACCAGCGGCCAACACCGGGGAGCTGTTTTTT. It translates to CASSPDRGPAANTGELFF.